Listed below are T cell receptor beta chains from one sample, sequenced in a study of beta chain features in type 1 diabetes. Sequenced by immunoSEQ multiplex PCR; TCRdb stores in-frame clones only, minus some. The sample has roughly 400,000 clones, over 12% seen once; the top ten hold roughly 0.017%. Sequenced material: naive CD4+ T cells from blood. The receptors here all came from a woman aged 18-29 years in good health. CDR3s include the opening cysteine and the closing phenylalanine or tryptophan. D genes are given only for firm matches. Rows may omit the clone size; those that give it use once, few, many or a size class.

CDR3aa: CASSLRGPGTQYF
CDR3nt: TGTGCCAGCAGCCTTAGGGGTCCCGGTACGCAGTATTTT
v_gene: TRBV7-9
abundance: few
j_gene: TRBJ2-3
d_gene: .

CDR3aa: CASSQGTADTGGQPQHF
CDR3nt: TGTGCCAGCAGCCAAGGGACAGCGGACACTGGCGGTCAGCCCCAGCATTTT
v_gene: TRBV4-2
abundance: .
j_gene: TRBJ1-5
d_gene: .

CDR3aa: CASSLALAGGIYNEQFF
CDR3nt: TGTGCCAGCAGCTTGGCGTTAGCGGGGGGGATCTACAATGAGCAGTTCTTC
v_gene: TRBV5-4
abundance: .
j_gene: TRBJ2-1
d_gene: TRBD2

CDR3aa: CASSQAQGGTDTQYF
CDR3nt: TGTGCCAGCAGCCAAGCTCAAGGGGGCACAGATACGCAGTATTTT
v_gene: TRBV4-2
abundance: .
j_gene: TRBJ2-3
d_gene: .

CDR3aa: CASSLQGNEKLFF
CDR3nt: TGTGCCAGCAGCTTACAGGGCAATGAAAAACTGTTTTTT
v_gene: TRBV7-2
abundance: .
j_gene: TRBJ1-4
d_gene: .

CDR3aa: CASSLLTGDEQYF
CDR3nt: TGTGCCAGCAGCTTATTAACGGGGGACGAGCAGTACTTC
v_gene: TRBV11-3
abundance: .
j_gene: TRBJ2-7
d_gene: .

CDR3aa: CASSKGTDKNIQYF
CDR3nt: TGTGCCAGCTCAAAAGGGACTGACAAAAACATTCAGTACTTC
v_gene: TRBV18
abundance: .
j_gene: TRBJ2-4
d_gene: .

CDR3aa: CAWRTGNQPQHF
CDR3nt: TGTGCCTGGAGGACAGGAAATCAGCCCCAGCATTTT
v_gene: TRBV30
abundance: few
j_gene: TRBJ1-5
d_gene: .

CDR3aa: CASSYGGRAYEQYF
CDR3nt: TGTGCCAGCAGTTACGGGGGCAGAGCCTACGAGCAGTACTTC
v_gene: TRBV6-5
abundance: .
j_gene: TRBJ2-7
d_gene: .

CDR3aa: CASSSTATNEKLFF
CDR3nt: TGTGCCAGCAGCTCCACAGCAACTAATGAAAAACTGTTTTTT
v_gene: TRBV9
abundance: .
j_gene: TRBJ1-4
d_gene: .

CDR3aa: CASSYSSLAGWEQYF
CDR3nt: TGTGCCAGCAGTTACTCGAGCCTAGCGGGTTGGGAGCAGTACTTC
v_gene: TRBV6-5
abundance: few
j_gene: TRBJ2-7
d_gene: TRBD2

CDR3aa: CASSLGSGGNEQFF
CDR3nt: TGTGCCAGCAGCTTAGGTAGCGGAGGCAATGAGCAGTTCTTC
v_gene: TRBV7-3
abundance: .
j_gene: TRBJ2-1
d_gene: .

CDR3aa: CSVDPLSSGANVLTF
CDR3nt: TGCAGCGTTGATCCCCTGTCCTCTGGGGCCAACGTCCTGACTTTC
v_gene: TRBV29-1
abundance: few
j_gene: TRBJ2-6
d_gene: .

CDR3aa: CASGQGGDTQYF
CDR3nt: TGTGCCAGCGGGCAGGGTGGAGATACGCAGTATTTT
v_gene: TRBV7-2
abundance: .
j_gene: TRBJ2-3
d_gene: .

CDR3aa: CASPIGLASNEQFF
CDR3nt: TGCGCCAGCCCGATTGGGCTAGCGTCCAATGAGCAGTTCTTC
v_gene: TRBV5-1
abundance: few
j_gene: TRBJ2-1
d_gene: .

CDR3aa: CASSSGQGANYGYTF
CDR3nt: TGCGCCAGCAGCTCCGGACAGGGCGCTAACTATGGCTACACCTTC
v_gene: TRBV5-1
abundance: .
j_gene: TRBJ1-2
d_gene: TRBD1

CDR3aa: CASRHTGYEQYF
CDR3nt: TGTGCCAGCAGACATACAGGGTACGAGCAGTACTTC
v_gene: TRBV14
abundance: .
j_gene: TRBJ2-7
d_gene: .

CDR3aa: CASSYRGYEQYF
CDR3nt: TGTGCCAGCAGCTACAGGGGATACGAGCAGTACTTC
v_gene: TRBV7-9
abundance: few
j_gene: TRBJ2-7
d_gene: TRBD1

CDR3aa: CASSIRTGTEAFF
CDR3nt: TGTGCCAGCTCAATTCGGACTGGTACTGAAGCTTTCTTT
v_gene: TRBV18
abundance: .
j_gene: TRBJ1-1
d_gene: .

CDR3aa: CASSDGGAGEKLFF
CDR3nt: TGTGCCAGCAGTGACGGAGGGGCTGGTGAAAAACTGTTTTTT
v_gene: TRBV25-1
abundance: few
j_gene: TRBJ1-4
d_gene: .

CDR3aa: CASSLDASGSNEQFF
CDR3nt: TGTGCCAGCAGCTTGGATGCTAGCGGGAGTAATGAGCAGTTCTTC
v_gene: TRBV5-4
abundance: .
j_gene: TRBJ2-1
d_gene: TRBD2

CDR3aa: CASSPTENTEAFF
CDR3nt: TGTGCCAGCTCGCCGACAGAGAACACTGAAGCTTTCTTT
v_gene: TRBV18
abundance: few
j_gene: TRBJ1-1
d_gene: .

CDR3aa: CASSVSGTAYEQYF
CDR3nt: TGTGCCAGCAGCGTCTCCGGGACAGCCTACGAGCAGTACTTC
v_gene: TRBV9
abundance: .
j_gene: TRBJ2-7
d_gene: TRBD1

CDR3aa: CASSLWTSGSYEQYF
CDR3nt: TGTGCCAGCAGCCTATGGACTAGCGGGAGTTACGAGCAGTACTTC
v_gene: TRBV27
abundance: .
j_gene: TRBJ2-7
d_gene: TRBD2

CDR3aa: CSVGGAGNRGEQFF
CDR3nt: TGCAGCGTGGGGGGGGCGGGGAACAGAGGTGAGCAGTTCTTC
v_gene: TRBV29-1
abundance: .
j_gene: TRBJ2-1
d_gene: .

CDR3aa: CASSLIVAGALEQFF
CDR3nt: TGTGCCAGCAGTTTAATAGTAGCGGGAGCTCTTGAGCAGTTCTTC
v_gene: TRBV27
abundance: .
j_gene: TRBJ2-1
d_gene: TRBD2

CDR3aa: CATSSGLAKSYNEQFF
CDR3nt: TGTGCCACCAGCAGCGGACTAGCAAAGAGTTACAATGAGCAGTTCTTC
v_gene: TRBV15
abundance: .
j_gene: TRBJ2-1
d_gene: TRBD2